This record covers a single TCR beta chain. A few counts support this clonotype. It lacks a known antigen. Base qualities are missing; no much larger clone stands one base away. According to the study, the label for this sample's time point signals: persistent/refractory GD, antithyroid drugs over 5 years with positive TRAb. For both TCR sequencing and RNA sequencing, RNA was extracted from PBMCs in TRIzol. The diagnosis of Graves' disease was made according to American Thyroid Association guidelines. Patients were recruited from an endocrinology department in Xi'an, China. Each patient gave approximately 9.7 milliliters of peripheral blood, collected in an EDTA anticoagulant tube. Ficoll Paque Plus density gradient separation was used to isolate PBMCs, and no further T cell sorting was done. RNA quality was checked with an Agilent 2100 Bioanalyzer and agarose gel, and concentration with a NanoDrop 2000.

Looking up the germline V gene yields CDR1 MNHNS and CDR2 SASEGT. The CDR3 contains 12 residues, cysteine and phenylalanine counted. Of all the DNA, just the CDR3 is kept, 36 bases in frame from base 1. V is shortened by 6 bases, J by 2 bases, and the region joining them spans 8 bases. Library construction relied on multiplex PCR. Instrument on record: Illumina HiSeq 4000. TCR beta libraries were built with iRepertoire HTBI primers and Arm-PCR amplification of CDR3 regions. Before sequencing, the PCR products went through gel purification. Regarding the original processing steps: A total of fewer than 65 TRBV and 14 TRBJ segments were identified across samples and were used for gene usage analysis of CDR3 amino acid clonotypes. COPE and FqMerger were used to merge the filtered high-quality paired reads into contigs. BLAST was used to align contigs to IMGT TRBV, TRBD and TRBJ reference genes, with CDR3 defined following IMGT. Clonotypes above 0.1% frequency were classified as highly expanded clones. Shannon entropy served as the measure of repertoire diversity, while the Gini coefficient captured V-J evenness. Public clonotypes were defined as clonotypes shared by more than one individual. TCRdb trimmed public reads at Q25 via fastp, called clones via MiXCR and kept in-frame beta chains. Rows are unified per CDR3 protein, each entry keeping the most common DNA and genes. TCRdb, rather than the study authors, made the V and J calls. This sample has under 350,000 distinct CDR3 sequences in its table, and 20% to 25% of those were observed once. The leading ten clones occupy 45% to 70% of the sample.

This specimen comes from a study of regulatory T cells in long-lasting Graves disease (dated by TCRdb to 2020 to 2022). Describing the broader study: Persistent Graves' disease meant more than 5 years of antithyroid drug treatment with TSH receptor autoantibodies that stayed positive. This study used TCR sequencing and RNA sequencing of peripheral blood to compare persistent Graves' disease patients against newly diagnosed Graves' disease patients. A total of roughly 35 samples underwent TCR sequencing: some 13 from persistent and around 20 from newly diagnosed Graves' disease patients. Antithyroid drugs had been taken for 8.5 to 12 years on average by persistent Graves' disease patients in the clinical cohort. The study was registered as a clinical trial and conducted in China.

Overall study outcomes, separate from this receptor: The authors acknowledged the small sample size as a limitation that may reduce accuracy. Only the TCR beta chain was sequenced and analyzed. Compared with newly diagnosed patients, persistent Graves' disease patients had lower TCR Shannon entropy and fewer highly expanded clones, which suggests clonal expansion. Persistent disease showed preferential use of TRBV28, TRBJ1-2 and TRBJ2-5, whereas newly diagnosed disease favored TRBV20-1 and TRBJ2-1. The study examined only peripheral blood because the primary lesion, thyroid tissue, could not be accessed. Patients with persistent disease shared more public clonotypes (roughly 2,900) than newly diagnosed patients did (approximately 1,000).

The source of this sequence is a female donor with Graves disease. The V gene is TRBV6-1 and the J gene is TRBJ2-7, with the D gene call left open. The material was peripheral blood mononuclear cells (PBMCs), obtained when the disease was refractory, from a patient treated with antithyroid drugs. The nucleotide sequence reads TGTGCCAGCAGCCCGGTGGCCTACGAGCAGTACTTC. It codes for CASSPVAYEQYF.